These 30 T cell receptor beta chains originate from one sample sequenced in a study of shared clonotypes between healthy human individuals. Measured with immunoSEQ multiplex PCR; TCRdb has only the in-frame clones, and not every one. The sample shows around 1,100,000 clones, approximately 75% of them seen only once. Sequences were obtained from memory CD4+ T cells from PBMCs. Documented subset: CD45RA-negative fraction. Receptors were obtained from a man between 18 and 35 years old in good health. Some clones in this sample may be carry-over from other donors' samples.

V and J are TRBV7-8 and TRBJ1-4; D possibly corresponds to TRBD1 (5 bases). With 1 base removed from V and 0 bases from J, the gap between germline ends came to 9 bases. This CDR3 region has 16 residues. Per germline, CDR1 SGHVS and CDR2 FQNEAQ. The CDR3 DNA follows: TGTGCCAGCAGCTTAGTATGGGGGGCAACTAATGAAAAACTGTTTTTT. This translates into CASSLVWGATNEKLFF.

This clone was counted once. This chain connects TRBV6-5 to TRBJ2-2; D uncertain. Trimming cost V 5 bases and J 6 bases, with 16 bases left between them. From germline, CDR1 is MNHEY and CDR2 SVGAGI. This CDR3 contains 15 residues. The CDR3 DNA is TGTGCCAGCAGTACGGGTCGGCTTCGTGCCGGGGAGCTGTTTTTT. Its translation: CASSTGRLRAGELFF.

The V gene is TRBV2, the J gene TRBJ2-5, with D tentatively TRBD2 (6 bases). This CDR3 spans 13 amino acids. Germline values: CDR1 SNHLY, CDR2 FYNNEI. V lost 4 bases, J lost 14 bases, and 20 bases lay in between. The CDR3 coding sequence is TGTGCCAGCAGTGGAGTACTAGCCCAGACCTATTACTTC. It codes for CASSGVLAQTYYF.

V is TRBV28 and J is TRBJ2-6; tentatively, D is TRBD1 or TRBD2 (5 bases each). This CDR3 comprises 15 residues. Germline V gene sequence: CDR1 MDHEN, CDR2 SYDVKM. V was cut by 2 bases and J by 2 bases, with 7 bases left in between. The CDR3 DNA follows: TGTGCCAGCAGTTTACGGGGCGCTGGGGCCAACGTCCTGACTTTC. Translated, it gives CASSLRGAGANVLTF.

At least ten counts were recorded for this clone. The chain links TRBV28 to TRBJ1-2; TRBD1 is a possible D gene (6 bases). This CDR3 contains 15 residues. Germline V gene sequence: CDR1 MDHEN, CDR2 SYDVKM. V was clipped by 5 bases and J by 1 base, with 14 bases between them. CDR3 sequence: CASSLWGANNYGYTF. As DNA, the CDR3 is TGTGCCAGCAGTCTCTGGGGGGCGAATAACTATGGCTACACCTTC.

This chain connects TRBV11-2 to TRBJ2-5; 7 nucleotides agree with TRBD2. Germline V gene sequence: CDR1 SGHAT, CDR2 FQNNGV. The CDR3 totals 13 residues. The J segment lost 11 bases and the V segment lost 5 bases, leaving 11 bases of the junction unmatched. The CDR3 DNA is TGTGCCAGCAGCGCGACTAGCTCGGGTGAGCAGTACTTC. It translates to CASSATSSGEQYF.

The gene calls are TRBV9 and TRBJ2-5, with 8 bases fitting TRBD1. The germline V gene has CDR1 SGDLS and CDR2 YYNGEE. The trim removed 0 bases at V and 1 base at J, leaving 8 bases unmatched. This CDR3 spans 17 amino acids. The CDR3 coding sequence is TGTGCCAGCAGCGTAGGAATCGGACAGGGCCTCCAAGAGACCCAGTACTTC. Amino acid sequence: CASSVGIGQGLQETQYF.

This chain's CDR3 is CASSLPLGRVLPEAFF. CDR3 coding DNA: TGTGCCAGCAGCTTACCACTCGGCAGGGTCCTCCCCGAAGCTTTCTTT. The chain is built from TRBV7-9 and TRBJ1-1; D might be TRBD1 (5 bases). The CDR3 totals 16 residues. Trimming cost V 2 bases and J 8 bases, with 21 bases left between them. CDR1 SEHNR and CDR2 FQNEAQ come from the germline V gene (reference sequence). The whole variable domain, remainder taken from reference TRBV7-9 and TRBJ1-1, is DTGVSQNPRHKITKRGQNVTFRCDPISEHNRLYWYRQTLGQGPEFLTYFQNEAQLEKSRLLSDRFSAERPKGSFSTLEIQRTEQGDSAMYLCASSLPLGRVLPEAFFGQGTRLTVV.

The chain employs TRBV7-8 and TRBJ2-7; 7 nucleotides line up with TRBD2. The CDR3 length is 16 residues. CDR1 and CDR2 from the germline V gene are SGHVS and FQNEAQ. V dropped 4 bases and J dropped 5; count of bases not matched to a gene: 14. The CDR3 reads CASSSDLAAARDEQYF. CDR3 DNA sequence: TGTGCCAGCAGCTCCGACCTAGCGGCAGCCAGGGACGAGCAGTACTTC.

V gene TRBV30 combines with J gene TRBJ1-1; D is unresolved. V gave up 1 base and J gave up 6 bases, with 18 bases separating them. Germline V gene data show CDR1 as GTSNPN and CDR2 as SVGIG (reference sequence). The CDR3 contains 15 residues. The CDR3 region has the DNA TGTGCCTGGAGTGCTTCGCTTTCTAGGGTGGCTGAAGCTTTCTTT. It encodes CAWSASLSRVAEAFF.

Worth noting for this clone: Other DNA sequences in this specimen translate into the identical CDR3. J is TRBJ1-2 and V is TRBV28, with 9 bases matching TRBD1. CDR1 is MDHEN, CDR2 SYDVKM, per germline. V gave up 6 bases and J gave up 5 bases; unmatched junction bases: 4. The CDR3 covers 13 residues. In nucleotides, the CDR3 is TGTGCCAGCAGGCTACAGGGGGCTTATGGCTACACCTTC. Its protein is CASRLQGAYGYTF.

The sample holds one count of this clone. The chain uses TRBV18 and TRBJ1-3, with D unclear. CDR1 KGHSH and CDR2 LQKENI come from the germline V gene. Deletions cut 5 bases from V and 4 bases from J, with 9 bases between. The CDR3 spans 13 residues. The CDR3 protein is CASSDTSGNTIYF. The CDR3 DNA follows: TGTGCCAGCTCAGACACCAGCGGAAACACCATATATTTT.

In DNA, the CDR3 is TGTGCCAGCAGTCCGACAGGACCCGGGGAGCTGTTTTTT. It translates to CASSPTGPGELFF. The chain recombines TRBV2 with TRBJ2-2, with D tentatively TRBD1 (6 bases). Per germline, CDR1 SNHLY and CDR2 FYNNEI. V was pared by 5 bases and J by 6 bases, with 10 bases between. This CDR3 comprises 13 residues.

DNA for the CDR3: TGTGCCAGCGGCCCGCGGGACAGACACACAGATACGCAGTATTTT. This sequence encodes CASGPRDRHTDTQYF. The chain uses TRBV27 and TRBJ2-3, with a weak D call TRBD1 (7 bases). This CDR3 spans 15 amino acids. Germline V gene lookup returns CDR1 MNHEY and CDR2 SMNVEV (reference sequence). Trimming removed 8 bases at V and 2 bases at J, with 17 bases between.

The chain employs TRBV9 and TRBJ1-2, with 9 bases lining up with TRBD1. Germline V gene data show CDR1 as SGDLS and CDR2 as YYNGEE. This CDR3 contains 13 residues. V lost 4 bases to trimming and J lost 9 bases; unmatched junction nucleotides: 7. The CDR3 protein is CASSPRDRVSYTF. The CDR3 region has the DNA TGTGCCAGCAGCCCCCGGGACAGGGTGAGCTACACCTTC.

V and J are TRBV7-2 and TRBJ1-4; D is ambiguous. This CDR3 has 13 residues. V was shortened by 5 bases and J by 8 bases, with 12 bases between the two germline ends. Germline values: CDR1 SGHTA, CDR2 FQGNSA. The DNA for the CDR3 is TGTGCCAGCAGCCAGCAAACAGCCGAAAAACTGTTTTTT. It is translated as CASSQQTAEKLFF.

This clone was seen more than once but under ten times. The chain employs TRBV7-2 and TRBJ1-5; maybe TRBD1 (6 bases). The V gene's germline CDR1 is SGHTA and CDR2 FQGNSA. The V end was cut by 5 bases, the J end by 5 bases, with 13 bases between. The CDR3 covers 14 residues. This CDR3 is CASSPRRGDQPQHF. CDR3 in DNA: TGTGCCAGCAGCCCCCGAAGGGGGGATCAGCCCCAGCATTTT.

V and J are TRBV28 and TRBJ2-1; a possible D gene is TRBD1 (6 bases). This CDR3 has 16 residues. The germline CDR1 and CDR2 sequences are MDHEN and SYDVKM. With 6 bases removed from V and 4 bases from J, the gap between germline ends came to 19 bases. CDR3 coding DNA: TGTGCCAGCAGCACCCATACGGGACACGATTACAATGAGCAGTTCTTC. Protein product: CASSTHTGHDYNEQFF.

The CDR3 DNA is TGTGCCAGCAGCGGTTCGAATTACAATGAGCAGTTCTTC. Translated: CASSGSNYNEQFF. The chain employs TRBV9 and TRBJ2-1; D call uncertain. Looked up from germline, CDR1 is SGDLS and CDR2 is YYNGEE. The CDR3 covers 13 residues. Trimming pared 3 bases from V and 4 bases from J, leaving 8 bases between. The whole variable domain, remainder taken from reference TRBV9 and TRBJ2-1, is DSGVTQTPKHLITATGQRVTLRCSPRSGDLSVYWYQQSLDQGLQFLIQYYNGEERAKGNILERFSAQQFPDLHSELNLSSLELGDSALYFCASSGSNYNEQFFGPGTRLTVL.

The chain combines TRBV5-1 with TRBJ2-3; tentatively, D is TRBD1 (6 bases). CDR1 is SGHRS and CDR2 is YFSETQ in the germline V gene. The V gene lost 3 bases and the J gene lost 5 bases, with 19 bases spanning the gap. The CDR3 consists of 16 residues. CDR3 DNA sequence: TGCGCCAGCAGCTCCGATCCCCCACCAGGGGTAGATACGCAGTATTTT. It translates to CASSSDPPPGVDTQYF.

The CDR3 DNA follows: TGTGCCTGGAGTGGCGGCGATCTACAGGTCTACACCTTC. Translated: CAWSGGDLQVYTF. This chain connects TRBV30 to TRBJ1-2; tentative D call: TRBD1 (5 bases). The CDR3 covers 13 residues. The V gene's germline CDR1 is GTSNPN and CDR2 SVGIG (reference sequence). The V and J ends lost 1 base and 10 bases respectively, with 16 bases between them.

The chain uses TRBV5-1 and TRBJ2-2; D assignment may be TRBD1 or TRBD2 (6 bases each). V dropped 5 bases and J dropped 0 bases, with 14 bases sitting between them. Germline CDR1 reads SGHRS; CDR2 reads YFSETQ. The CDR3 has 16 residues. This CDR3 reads CASRGGINANTGELFF. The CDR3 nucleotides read TGCGCCAGCAGAGGGGGGATTAACGCGAACACCGGGGAGCTGTTTTTT.

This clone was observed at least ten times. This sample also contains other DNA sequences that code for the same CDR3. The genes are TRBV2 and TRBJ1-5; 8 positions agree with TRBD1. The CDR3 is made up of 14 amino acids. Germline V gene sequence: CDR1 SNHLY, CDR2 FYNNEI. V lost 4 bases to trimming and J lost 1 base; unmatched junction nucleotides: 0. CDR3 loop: CASSGQGSNQPQHF. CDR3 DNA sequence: TGTGCCAGCAGTGGACAGGGGAGCAATCAGCCCCAGCATTTT.

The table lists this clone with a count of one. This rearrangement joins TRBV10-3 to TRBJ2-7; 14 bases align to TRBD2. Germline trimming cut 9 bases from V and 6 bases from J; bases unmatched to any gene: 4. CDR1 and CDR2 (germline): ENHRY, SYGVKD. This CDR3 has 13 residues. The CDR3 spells CAMAGTSGSEQYF. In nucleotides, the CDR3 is TGTGCCATGGCCGGGACTAGCGGGAGCGAGCAGTACTTC.

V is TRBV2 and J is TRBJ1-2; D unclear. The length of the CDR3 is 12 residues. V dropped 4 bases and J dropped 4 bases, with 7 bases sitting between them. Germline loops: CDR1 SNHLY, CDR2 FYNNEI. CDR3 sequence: CASSVQSYGYTF. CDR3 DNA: TGTGCCAGCAGTGTACAGAGCTATGGCTACACCTTC.

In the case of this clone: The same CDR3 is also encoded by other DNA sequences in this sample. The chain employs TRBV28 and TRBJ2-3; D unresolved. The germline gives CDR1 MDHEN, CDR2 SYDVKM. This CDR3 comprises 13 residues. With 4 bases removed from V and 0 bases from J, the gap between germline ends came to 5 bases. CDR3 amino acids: CASSSASTDTQYF. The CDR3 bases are TGTGCCAGCAGTTCCGCTAGCACAGATACGCAGTATTTT.

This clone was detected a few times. DNA of the CDR3: TGTGCCAGCAGCGGGGACAGAAGCAATCAGCCCCAGCATTTT. It translates to CASSGDRSNQPQHF. The chain has TRBV2 and TRBJ1-5; the match to TRBD1 covers 7 bases. V dropped 6 bases and J dropped 1; count of bases not matched to a gene: 3. The CDR3 consists of 14 residues. Per germline, CDR1 SNHLY and CDR2 FYNNEI.

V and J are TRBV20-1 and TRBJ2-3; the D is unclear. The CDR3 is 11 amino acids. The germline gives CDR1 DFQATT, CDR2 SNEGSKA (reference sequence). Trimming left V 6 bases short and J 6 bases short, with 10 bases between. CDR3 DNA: TGCAGTGCAACCCGGTCGGATACGCAGTATTTT. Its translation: CSATRSDTQYF.

The CDR3 reads CASSFGQGFGANYGYTF. DNA of the CDR3: TGTGCCAGCAGTTTCGGACAGGGGTTTGGAGCTAACTATGGCTACACCTTC. The genes are TRBV28 and TRBJ1-2; 9 bases agree with TRBD1. CDR1 and CDR2 (germline): MDHEN, SYDVKM. V was pared by 3 bases and J by 0 bases, with 8 bases of the junction left unmatched. The CDR3 is 17 amino acids.

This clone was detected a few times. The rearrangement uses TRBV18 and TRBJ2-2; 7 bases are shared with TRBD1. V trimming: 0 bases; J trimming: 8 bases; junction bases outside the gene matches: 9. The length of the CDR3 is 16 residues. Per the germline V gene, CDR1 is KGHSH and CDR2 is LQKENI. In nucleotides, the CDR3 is TGTGCCAGCTCACCACCGGTCCAGGGGGAATATGGGGAGCTGTTTTTT. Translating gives CASSPPVQGEYGELFF.